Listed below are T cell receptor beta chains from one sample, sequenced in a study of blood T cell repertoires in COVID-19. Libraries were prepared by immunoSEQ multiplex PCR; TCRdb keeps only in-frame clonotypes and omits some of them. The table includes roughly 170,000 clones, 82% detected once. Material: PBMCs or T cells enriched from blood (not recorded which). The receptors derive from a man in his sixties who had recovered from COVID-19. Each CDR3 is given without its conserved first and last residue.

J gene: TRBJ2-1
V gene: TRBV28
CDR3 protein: ASREGDEQF

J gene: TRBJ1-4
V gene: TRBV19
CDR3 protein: ASSLANEKLF

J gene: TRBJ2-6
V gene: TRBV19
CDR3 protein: ASSRQDRGGSGANVLT

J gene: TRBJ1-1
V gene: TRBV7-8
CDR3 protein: ASSLGQGLEAF

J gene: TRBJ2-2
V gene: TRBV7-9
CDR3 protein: ASSLTANTGELF

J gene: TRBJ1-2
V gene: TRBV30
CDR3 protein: AWSPGGLVYGYT

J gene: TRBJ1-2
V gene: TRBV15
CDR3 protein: ATSRVRGFDYGYT

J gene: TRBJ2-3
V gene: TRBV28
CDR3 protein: ASSPRTGADTQY

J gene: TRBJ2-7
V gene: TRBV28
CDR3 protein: ASSLVLAQTYEQY

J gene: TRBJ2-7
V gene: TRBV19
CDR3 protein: ASSLRGRGGYEQY

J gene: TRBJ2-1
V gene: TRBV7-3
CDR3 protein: ASSLTGLAGANEQF

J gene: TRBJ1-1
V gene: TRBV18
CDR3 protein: ASSLGTDHTEAF

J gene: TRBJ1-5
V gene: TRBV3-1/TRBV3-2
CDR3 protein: ASSQVSGADQPQH

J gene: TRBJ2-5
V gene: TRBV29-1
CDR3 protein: SVADTSRETQY

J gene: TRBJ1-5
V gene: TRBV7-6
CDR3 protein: ASSLTGNSNQPQH

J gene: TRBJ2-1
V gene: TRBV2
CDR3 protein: ASRARTSALSYNEQF

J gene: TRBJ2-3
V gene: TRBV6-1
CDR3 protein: ASSARGGARWFDTQY

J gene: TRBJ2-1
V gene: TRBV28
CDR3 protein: ASSPNRGQYNEQF

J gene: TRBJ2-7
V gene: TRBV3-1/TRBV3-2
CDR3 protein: ASSQDVGLSYEQY

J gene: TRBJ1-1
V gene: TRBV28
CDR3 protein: ASSSITGVNTEAF

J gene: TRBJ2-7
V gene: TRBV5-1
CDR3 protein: ASSPDRAYEQY

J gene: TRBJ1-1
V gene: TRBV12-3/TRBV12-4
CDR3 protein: ASSLAENTEAF

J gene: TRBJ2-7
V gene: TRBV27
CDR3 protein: ASSVERGIHEQY

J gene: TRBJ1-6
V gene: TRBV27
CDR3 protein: ASSPLTGGNSPLH

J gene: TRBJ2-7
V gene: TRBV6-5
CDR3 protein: ASSTGQVSNEQY

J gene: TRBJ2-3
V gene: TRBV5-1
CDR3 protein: ASSSTGLSDTQY

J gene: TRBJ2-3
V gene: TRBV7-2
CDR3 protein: ASSLGVTVGTDTQY

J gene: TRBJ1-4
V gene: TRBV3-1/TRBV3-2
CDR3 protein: ASSQGSVKLF

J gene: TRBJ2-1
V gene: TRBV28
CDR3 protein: ASGVPGYNEQF

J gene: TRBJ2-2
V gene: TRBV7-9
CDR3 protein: ASSPTGITGELF

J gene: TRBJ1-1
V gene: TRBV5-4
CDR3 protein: ASSLYQGLNTEAF

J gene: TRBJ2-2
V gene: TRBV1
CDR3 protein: TSSPFGSRGPGELF

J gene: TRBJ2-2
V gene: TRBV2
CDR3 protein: ASKWAGSIKTGELF

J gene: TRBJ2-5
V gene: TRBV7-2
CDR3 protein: ASSLSGGTPQY

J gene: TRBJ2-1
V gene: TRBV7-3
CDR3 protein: ASSSVAGGPVGEQF

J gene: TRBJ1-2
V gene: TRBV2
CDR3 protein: ASRGQGIYGYT

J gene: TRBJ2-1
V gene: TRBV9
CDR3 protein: ASSVEGGGPYNEQF

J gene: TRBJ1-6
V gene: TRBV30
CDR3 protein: AWSRGNRASSYNSPLH

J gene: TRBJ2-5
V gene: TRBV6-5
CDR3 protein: ATETGVSAQY

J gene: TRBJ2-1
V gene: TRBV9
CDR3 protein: ASSAAGAVYNEQF

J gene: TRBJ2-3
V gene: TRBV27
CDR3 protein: ASSLPSGMGTDTQY

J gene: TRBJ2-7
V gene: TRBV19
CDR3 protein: ASSIGTDLPYEQY

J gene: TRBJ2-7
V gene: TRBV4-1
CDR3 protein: ASSQGPGLGYEQY

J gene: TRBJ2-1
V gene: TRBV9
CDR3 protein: ASSVSTDNEQF

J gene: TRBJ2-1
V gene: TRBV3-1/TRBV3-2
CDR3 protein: ASSQDSSYNEQF

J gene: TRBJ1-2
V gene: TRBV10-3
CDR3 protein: AISVGTGESNYGYT

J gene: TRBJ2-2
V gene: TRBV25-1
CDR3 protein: ASSETAGDIVTGELF

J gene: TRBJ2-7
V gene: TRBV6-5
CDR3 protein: ASSGQDYSYEQY

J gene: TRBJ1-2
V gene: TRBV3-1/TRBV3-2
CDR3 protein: ASSQGTGGHGYT

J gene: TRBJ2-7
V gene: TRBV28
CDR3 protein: ASSPDWGQGSYEQY

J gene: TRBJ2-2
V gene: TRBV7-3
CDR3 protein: ASSSYGLYSSTGEPF

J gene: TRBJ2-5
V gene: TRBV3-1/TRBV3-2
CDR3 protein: ASILAGRGETQY

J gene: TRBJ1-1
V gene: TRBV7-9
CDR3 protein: ASSSSLSALPEAF

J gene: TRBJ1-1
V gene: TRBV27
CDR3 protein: ASSSKTGTGRTEAF

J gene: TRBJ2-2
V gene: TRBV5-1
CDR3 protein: ASSFTGQYTGELF